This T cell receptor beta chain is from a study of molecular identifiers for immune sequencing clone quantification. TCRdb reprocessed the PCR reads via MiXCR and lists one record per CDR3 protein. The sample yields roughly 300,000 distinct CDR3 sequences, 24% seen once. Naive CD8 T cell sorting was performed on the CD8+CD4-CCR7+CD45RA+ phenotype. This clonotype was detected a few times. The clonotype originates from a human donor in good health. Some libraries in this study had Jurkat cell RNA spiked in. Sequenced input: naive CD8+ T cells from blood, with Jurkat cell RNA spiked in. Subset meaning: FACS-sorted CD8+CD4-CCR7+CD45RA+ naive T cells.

As DNA, the CDR3 is TGTGCCAGCAGCTTGTGGGGGGCCGGCAATCAGCCCCAGCATTTT. This gives the protein CASSLWGAGNQPQHF. The chain is built from TRBV5-6 and TRBJ1-5; D might be TRBD1 (6 bases). The CDR3 sequence is 15 residues long. V was trimmed by 1 base and J by 2 bases, leaving 10 bases between them. CDR1 is SGHDT and CDR2 is YYEEEE in the germline V gene.